This T cell receptor beta chain was retrieved from a study of tumor-infiltrating lymphocytes in primary liver carcinoma. General study findings and limits: Since sampling was bulk and unsorted, CD4+ and CD8+ repertoires were not compared.

The researchers obtained blood RNA from unsorted whole blood and also extracted germline DNA. The investigators made TCR beta cDNA from roughly 460 ng total RNA, using a constant-region primer. Sequencing libraries for TCR beta derived from three nested multiplex PCR rounds that used slightly modified ARM-PCR. Investigators reported that the first two PCR rounds, at around 9 cycles each, used TRBV1-TRBV30 forward primers with a C-beta reverse primer. One entry per CDR3 protein, called by TCRdb with MiXCR from the multiplex PCR reads. The profile shows about 320,000 distinct CDR3 sequences, 65% of them singletons. Regarding this clonotype: What it binds is not known. A read error may explain this, as a much larger clone is one base away.

Germline CDR1 LGHNA, CDR2 YNFKEQ. This CDR3 has 16 amino acids. J is TRBJ2-1 and V is TRBV4-2; TRBD2 matches 10 bases. Specimen: peripheral blood. The clonotype comes from a man aged 40-49 years with primary liver carcinoma and hepatitis B virus infection. The CDR3 protein is CASSPVLAGKGNVQFF. For the CDR3, the DNA is TGTGCCAGCAGCCCGGTACTAGCGGGAAAGGGGAATGTGCAGTTCTTC.